The T cell receptor beta chain described here comes from a study of T cell repertoires in cytomegalovirus infection. Study-wide points: Totalled public TCR beta family frequency picked out people who carried CMV plus the relevant HLA.

Comments on this clonotype: The antigen is unknown.

After removal of 0 bases from V and 10 bases from J, the junction contained 12 bases not matched to a gene. CDR3 length: 17 amino acids. In germline, CDR1 is SGHVS, CDR2 FNYEAQ. TCRdb recomputed calls from the reads with MiXCR, one row per CDR3 protein. This sample has roughly 920,000 distinct CDR3 sequences; under 40% occur once, and the top ten carry 13%. This sample comprised cultured CD8+ T cells from PBMCs, obtained from culture after CMV antigen stimulation. This receptor was identified in a human donor in good health (CMV status not recorded). Some clones in this sample may be carry-over from other donors' samples. This rearrangement joins TRBV7-6 to TRBJ2-6; 7 nucleotides line up with TRBD1. In nucleotides, the CDR3 is TGTGCCAGCAGCTTAGCGAGAGATAAAGGGGGCATGAACGTCCTGACTTTC. Its protein is CASSLARDKGGMNVLTF.